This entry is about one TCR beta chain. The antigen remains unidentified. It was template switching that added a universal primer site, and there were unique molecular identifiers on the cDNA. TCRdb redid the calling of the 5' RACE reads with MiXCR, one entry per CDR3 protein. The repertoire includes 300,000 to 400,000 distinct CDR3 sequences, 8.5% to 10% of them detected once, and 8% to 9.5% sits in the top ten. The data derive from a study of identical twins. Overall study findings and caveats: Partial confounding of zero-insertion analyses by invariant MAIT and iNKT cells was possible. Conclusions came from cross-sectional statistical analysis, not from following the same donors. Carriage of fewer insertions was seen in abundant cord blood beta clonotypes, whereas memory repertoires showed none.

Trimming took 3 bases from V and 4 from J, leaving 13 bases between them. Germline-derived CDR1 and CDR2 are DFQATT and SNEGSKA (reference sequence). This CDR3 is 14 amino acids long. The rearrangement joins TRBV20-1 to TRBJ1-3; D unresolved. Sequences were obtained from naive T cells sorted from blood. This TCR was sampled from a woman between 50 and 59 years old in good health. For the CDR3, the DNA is TGCAGTGCTAGGATAGCAGGTCGAGGAAACACCATATATTTT. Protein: CSARIAGRGNTIYF.